Below, 31 T cell receptor beta chains from the same sample are listed, as sequenced in a study of T cells in localized non-small cell lung cancer. Generated by immunoSEQ multiplex PCR, the TCRdb table keeps only in-frame clones and is missing some. Of roughly 58,000 clones listed, roughly four fifths are singletons. This specimen was PBMCs, taken before any cancer treatment. Receptors were obtained from a man aged 40 to 69 with stage II lung adenocarcinoma.

This clone has only a few counts. The J gene is TRBJ1-2, the V gene TRBV10-3; tentative D call: TRBD1 (5 bases). CDR3 length: 11 amino acids. In germline, CDR1 is ENHRY, CDR2 SYGVKD. Trimming took 4 bases from V and 6 from J, leaving 6 bases between them. This CDR3 is CAISGGDGYTF. The CDR3 DNA reads TGTGCCATCAGTGGGGGGGATGGCTACACCTTC.

This clone was seen once. V is TRBV6-5 and J is TRBJ1-5; TRBD1 matches at 7 bases. The CDR3 has 13 amino acids. V was pared by 6 bases and J by 5 bases, with 4 bases of the junction left unmatched. Germline V CDR1 and CDR2: MNHEY, SVGAGI. This CDR3 is CASSFDRDQPQHF. The DNA for the CDR3 is TGTGCCAGCAGCTTCGACAGGGATCAGCCCCAGCATTTT.

This chain uses TRBV19 with TRBJ1-2; 8 positions match TRBD1. Trimming removed 3 bases from V and 8 bases from J; junction bases left unmatched: 8. From germline, CDR1 is LNHDA and CDR2 SQIVND (reference sequence). The CDR3 runs 14 residues. This CDR3 is CASSILGRGLGYTF. CDR3 DNA: TGTGCCAGTAGTATCTTAGGCAGGGGGCTCGGCTACACCTTC.

The gene calls are TRBV11-2 and TRBJ2-1; tentative D call: TRBD1 (6 bases). The CDR3 length is 15 residues. The V end was cut by 2 bases, the J end by 2 bases, with 10 bases between. Germline assignment: CDR1 SGHAT and CDR2 FQNNGV. The CDR3, as DNA: TGTGCCAGCAGCTTACAAGCAGGGGCCTACAATGAGCAGTTCTTC. Amino acids: CASSLQAGAYNEQFF.

The chain joins TRBV29-1 to TRBJ2-7; a possible D gene is TRBD1 (6 bases). V was pared by 6 bases and J by 2 bases, with 14 bases between. Germline V gene sequence: CDR1 SQVTM, CDR2 ANQGSEA. CDR3 length: 13 residues. As DNA, the CDR3 is TGCAGCGTGACAGGATTGAAGACCTACGAGCAGTACTTC. It encodes CSVTGLKTYEQYF.

This chain links TRBV4-2 with TRBJ2-7; TRBD1 agrees at 10 bases. Germline V gene sequence: CDR1 LGHNA, CDR2 YNFKEQ. The CDR3 length is 16 residues. J was trimmed by 4 bases and V by 4 bases; bases with no gene match: 10. DNA of the CDR3: TGTGCCAGCAGCCGCCAGACAGGGGGCGACGGGTACGAGCAGTACTTC. Encoded protein: CASSRQTGGDGYEQYF.

The chain recombines TRBV7-2 with TRBJ2-7; D is unresolved. Between the trimmed V and J ends, which lost 1 base and 1 base, there was a span of 5 bases. The germline CDR1 and CDR2 sequences are SGHTA and FQGNSA. The CDR3 length is 13 residues. CDR3 sequence: CASSLELSYEQYF. CDR3 coding DNA: TGTGCCAGCAGCTTAGAACTTTCCTACGAGCAGTACTTC. Using reference TRBV7-2 and TRBJ2-7 for the parts outside the CDR3, the full variable domain is GAGVSQSPSNKVTEKGKDVELRCDPISGHTALYWYRQSLGQGLEFLIYFQGNSAPDKSGLPSDRFSAERTGGSVSTLTIQRTQQEDSAVYLCASSLELSYEQYFGPGTRLTVT.

This clone came up once. The J gene is TRBJ2-3, the V gene TRBV18, with 8 nucleotides matching TRBD1. The ends lost 4 bases at V and 1 base at J; junction bases unmatched: 13. CDR1 and CDR2 (germline): KGHSH, LQKENI. The CDR3 runs to 18 residues. The chain's CDR3 is CASSQYSPGTGRTDTQYF. CDR3 DNA sequence: TGTGCCAGCTCACAATACTCGCCCGGGACAGGTCGCACAGATACGCAGTATTTT.

The chain carries TRBV9 and TRBJ1-1, with D possibly matching TRBD1 (5 bases). Trimming left V 0 bases short and J 0 bases short, with 12 bases between. The CDR3 is 16 amino acids. Germline CDR1 is SGDLS and CDR2 is YYNGEE. In DNA, the CDR3 is TGTGCCAGCAGCGTAGACCAGGGACGGCTGAACACTGAAGCTTTCTTT. Translation: CASSVDQGRLNTEAFF.

The gene calls are TRBV27 and TRBJ1-1; D is ambiguous. The CDR3 is 13 amino acids. CDR1 MNHEY and CDR2 SMNVEV come from the germline V gene (reference sequence). V gave up 2 bases and J gave up 0 bases, with 4 bases separating them. CDR3 bases: TGTGCCAGCAGTTTAAAGTTGAACACTGAAGCTTTCTTT. Encoded protein: CASSLKLNTEAFF.

V usage is TRBV2 and J usage is TRBJ2-7, with 7 bases that match TRBD1. CDR3 length: 12 residues. CDR1 and CDR2 (germline): SNHLY, FYNNEI. V trimming: 0 bases; J trimming: 9 bases; junction bases outside the gene matches: 2. The CDR3, as DNA: TGTGCCAGCAGTGAAGCGGGGGACAGGCAGTACTTC. Its protein product is CASSEAGDRQYF. The whole variable domain, filled in from reference TRBV2 and TRBJ2-7, reads EPEVTQTPSHQVTQMGQEVILRCVPISNHLYFYWYRQILGQKVEFLVSFYNNEISEKSEIFDDQFSVERPDGSNFTLKIRSTKLEDSAMYFCASSEAGDRQYFGPGTRLTVT.

In its sample, this clone was seen a few times. The chain employs TRBV30 and TRBJ2-2; no firm D call. CDR1 is GTSNPN, CDR2 SVGIG, per germline (reference sequence). Trimming took off 4 bases at V and 1 base at J, with 4 bases between the two ends. This CDR3 has 12 amino acids. As DNA, the CDR3 is TGTGCCTGGACAGAGAACACCGGGGAGCTGTTTTTT. The encoded protein is CAWTENTGELFF.

This sequence joins TRBV6-1 and TRBJ1-5; possibly TRBD1 for D (5 bases). V lost 4 bases and J lost 0, with 13 bases in between. The length of the CDR3 is 16 residues. In germline, CDR1 is MNHNS, CDR2 SASEGT. The CDR3 DNA reads as TGTGCCAGCAGTGGCGGGACGGTTCATAGCAATCAGCCCCAGCATTTT. It yields the protein CASSGGTVHSNQPQHF.

The chain recombines TRBV2 with TRBJ1-5; TRBD1 is a possible D gene (5 bases). CDR1 is SNHLY, CDR2 FYNNEI, per germline. There are 14 residues in the CDR3. The V gene lost 4 bases and the J gene lost 8 bases, with 15 bases spanning the gap. Here the CDR3 reads CASSGGKTREPQHF. The CDR3 DNA reads as TGTGCCAGCAGTGGGGGGAAGACAAGGGAGCCCCAGCATTTT.

In this sample, this clone turned up once. J is TRBJ2-7 and V is TRBV5-1; no clear D. CDR3 length equals 12 residues. Trimming shortened V by 1 base and J by 3 bases, and 5 bases separated the two germline ends. CDR1 is SGHRS and CDR2 is YFSETQ in the germline V gene. CDR3 in DNA: TGCGCCAGCAGCTTGAACAACTACGAGCAGTACTTC. Amino acids: CASSLNNYEQYF. The variable domain in full, with the rest retrieved from reference TRBV5-1 and TRBJ2-7, is KAGVTQTPRYLIKTRGQQVTLSCSPISGHRSVSWYQQTPGQGLQFLFEYFSETQRNKGNFPGRFSGRQFSNSRSEMNVSTLELGDSALYLCASSLNNYEQYFGPGTRLTVT.

The genes are TRBV14 and TRBJ2-7; D is unclear. This CDR3 has 12 amino acids. With 0 bases removed from V and 11 bases from J, the gap between germline ends came to 11 bases. Germline lookup yields CDR1 SGHDN and CDR2 FVKESK. CDR3 in DNA: TGTGCCAGCAGCCAAGAGATAGGACCAAAGTACTTC. This translates into CASSQEIGPKYF.

The chain joins TRBV7-2 to TRBJ1-2; D gene unclear. Per the germline V gene, CDR1 is SGHTA and CDR2 is FQGNSA. V was shortened by 1 base and J by 0 bases, with 6 bases between the two germline ends. CDR3 length: 14 amino acids. The CDR3 DNA sequence: TGTGCCAGCAGCTTAGGGCTCCCTAACTATGGCTACACCTTC. This sequence encodes CASSLGLPNYGYTF.

This clone was recorded only once. The rearrangement links TRBV6-5 to TRBJ1-5, with a tentative D call TRBD1 (5 bases). The V end was cut by 8 bases, the J end by 7 bases, with 12 bases between. Per germline, CDR1 MNHEY and CDR2 SVGAGI. This CDR3 comprises 12 residues. CDR3 amino acids: CASHTGVQPQHF. CDR3 sequence (DNA): TGTGCCAGCCATACAGGCGTGCAGCCCCAGCATTTT.

V is TRBV7-3 and J is TRBJ2-7; 13 nucleotides align to TRBD2. V shed 5 bases, J shed 3 bases, and the junction held 4 bases outside the gene matches. CDR1 and CDR2 (germline): SGHTA, FQGTGA. The CDR3 consists of 15 residues. The CDR3 spells CASSPRTSGGYEQYF. The CDR3 region has the DNA TGTGCCAGCAGCCCGCGGACTAGCGGGGGCTACGAGCAGTACTTC.

The chain recombines TRBV4-1 with TRBJ2-1; D may be TRBD2 (5 bases). The V gene's germline CDR1 is MGHRA and CDR2 YSYEKL. The CDR3 totals 15 residues. V shed 6 bases and J shed 0 bases, with 12 bases lying between them. The CDR3 sequence: CASSGGRSSYNEQFF. DNA for the CDR3: TGCGCCAGCAGTGGCGGGCGCAGCTCCTACAATGAGCAGTTCTTC.

The table lists this clone with a few counts. J is TRBJ2-5 and V is TRBV25-1; the match to TRBD2 covers 10 bases. There are 15 residues in the CDR3. Trimming took 7 bases from V and 3 from J; bases not matched to a gene: 8. Looked up from germline, CDR1 is MGHDK and CDR2 is SYGVNS. The CDR3 is CASTPAGGWEETQYF. CDR3 sequence (DNA): TGTGCCAGCACCCCAGCGGGAGGGTGGGAAGAGACCCAGTACTTC. Together with reference TRBV25-1 and TRBJ2-5, the CDR3 gives the full variable domain: EADIYQTPRYLVIGTGKKITLECSQTMGHDKMYWYQQDPGMELHLIHYSYGVNSTEKGDLSSESTVSRIRTEHFPLTLESARPSHTSQYLCASTPAGGWEETQYFGPGTRLLVL.

CDR3 amino acids: CASSPGTAYGYTF. The CDR3 DNA reads TGTGCCAGTAGTCCCGGGACAGCCTATGGCTACACCTTC. The chain joins TRBV19 to TRBJ1-2, with TRBD1 identical over 7 bases. CDR1 is LNHDA and CDR2 is SQIVND in the germline V gene (reference sequence). V dropped 5 bases and J dropped 4; count of bases not matched to a gene: 4. The length of the CDR3 is 13 residues.

The rearrangement links TRBV4-1 to TRBJ2-3; perhaps TRBD1 as D (6 bases). V shed 1 base and J shed 3 bases, with 11 bases lying between them. The CDR3 is made up of 15 amino acids. Germline V gives CDR1 MGHRA, CDR2 YSYEKL. Here the CDR3 DNA reads TGCGCCAGCAGCCAAGTAGGGGGTGGGACAGATACGCAGTATTTT. This codes for CASSQVGGGTDTQYF.

This rearrangement joins TRBV5-1 to TRBJ2-3; possibly TRBD1 or TRBD2 for D (5 bases each). Germline lookup yields CDR1 SGHRS and CDR2 YFSETQ. V lost 4 bases to trimming and J lost 4 bases, with 19 bases between them. The CDR3 is 16 residues long. CDR3 residues: CASSLSGPQGADTQYF. The DNA for the CDR3 is TGCGCCAGCAGCCTTTCGGGACCCCAGGGCGCAGATACGCAGTATTTT.

The chain joins TRBV18 to TRBJ1-2; 12 bases agree with TRBD1. Germline assignment: CDR1 KGHSH and CDR2 LQKENI. The CDR3 has 16 amino acids. V shed 3 bases, J shed 4 bases, and the junction held 6 bases outside the gene matches. CDR3 DNA sequence: TGTGCCAGCTCACCCCCGGGACAGGGGGCGGGCTATGGCTACACCTTC. It codes for CASSPPGQGAGYGYTF.

V usage is TRBV4-2 and J usage is TRBJ2-6; D remains ambiguous. The CDR3 consists of 17 residues. V was clipped by 0 bases and J by 4 bases, with 13 bases between them. Per germline, CDR1 LGHNA and CDR2 YNFKEQ. CDR3 DNA: TGTGCCAGCAGCCAAGATTCGATGGGAACCGGGGCCAACGTCCTGACTTTC. Translation: CASSQDSMGTGANVLTF.

The chain combines TRBV15 with TRBJ2-3; 11 positions agree with TRBD2. V gave up 5 bases and J gave up 0 bases; unmatched junction bases: 4. The CDR3 totals 16 residues. From germline, CDR1 is LNHNV and CDR2 YYDKDF (reference sequence). The CDR3 sequence: CATSSRTSGSTDTQYF. The DNA of the CDR3 is TGTGCCACCAGCTCCCGGACTAGCGGGAGCACAGATACGCAGTATTTT.

The chain couples TRBV5-6 to TRBJ1-6; possibly TRBD1 for D (6 bases). This CDR3 has 15 residues. V was trimmed by 4 bases and J by 6 bases, leaving 14 bases between them. Germline CDR1 SGHDT, CDR2 YYEEEE. The DNA for the CDR3 is TGTGCCAGCAGCCCGAGACAGGCACTTAATTCACCCCTCCACTTT. Translation gives CASSPRQALNSPLHF.

The chain combines TRBV7-2 with TRBJ1-2; D is unclear. The length of the CDR3 is 17 residues. CDR1 and CDR2 (germline): SGHTA, FQGNSA. Trimming left V 1 base short and J 1 base short, with 16 bases between. CDR3 nucleotide sequence: TGTGCCAGCAGCTTAGAGAGGGCCGACCGCTTTAACTATGGCTACACCTTC. This gives the protein CASSLERADRFNYGYTF.

The chain carries TRBV5-1 and TRBJ2-7; D is perhaps TRBD1 or TRBD2 (5 bases each). The CDR3 has 13 residues. CDR1 and CDR2 (germline): SGHRS, YFSETQ. V lost 3 bases and J lost 5, with 12 bases in between. The CDR3, as DNA: TGCGCCAGCAGCTCCTTCGGGGCTGACGAGCAGTACTTC. Translating it yields CASSSFGADEQYF.

The rearrangement joins TRBV30 to TRBJ2-2; D gene unclear. The germline CDR1 and CDR2 sequences are GTSNPN and SVGIG (reference sequence). Trimming pared 3 bases from V and 1 base from J, leaving 9 bases between. The length of the CDR3 is 14 residues. The CDR3 reads CAWRRQMNTGELFF. CDR3 in DNA: TGTGCCTGGAGGCGGCAGATGAACACCGGGGAGCTGTTTTTT. Based on the CDR3 plus reference TRBV30 and TRBJ2-2, the full variable domain is SQTIHQWPATLVQPVGSPLSLECTVEGTSNPNLYWYRQAAGRGLQLLFYSVGIGQISSEVPQNLSASRPQDRQFILSSKKLLLSDSGFYLCAWRRQMNTGELFFGEGSRLTVL.